Shown below are 22 T cell receptor beta chains from a single sample sequenced in a study of cytomegalovirus exposure and HLA in healthy donors. The PCR ran on 60 Vbeta and 13 Jbeta primers. Profiled with immunoSEQ multiplex PCR; TCRdb holds only in-frame clones, not every one. Here the sample spans approximately 150,000 clones, around 72% being singletons. The sample comprised PBMCs. These receptors came from a middle-aged woman in good health and CMV-seropositive.

The gene calls are TRBV28 and TRBJ1-5; D gene ambiguous. CDR3 length equals 16 residues. Trimming removed 8 bases from V and 5 bases from J, with 22 bases in between. Germline V gene sequence: CDR1 MDHEN, CDR2 SYDVKM. CDR3 residues: CASGTVQFQSYQPQHF. The CDR3 DNA follows: TGTGCCAGCGGCACCGTCCAATTCCAAAGTTATCAGCCCCAGCATTTT.

The chain uses TRBV9 and TRBJ2-5; TRBD1 matches at 8 bases. V gave up 4 bases and J gave up 2 bases; unmatched junction bases: 7. This CDR3 is built from 15 residues. Germline V gene sequence: CDR1 SGDLS, CDR2 YYNGEE. The DNA of the CDR3 is TGTGCCAGCAGCCCGCGGACAGGGAATCAAGAGACCCAGTACTTC. The encoded protein is CASSPRTGNQETQYF. Full variable domain (remainder filled in from reference TRBV9 and TRBJ2-5): DSGVTQTPKHLITATGQRVTLRCSPRSGDLSVYWYQQSLDQGLQFLIQYYNGEERAKGNILERFSAQQFPDLHSELNLSSLELGDSALYFCASSPRTGNQETQYFGPGTRLLVL.

This chain links TRBV30 with TRBJ2-7; 15 bases agree with TRBD2. The junction had 14 bases not matched to a gene; V was cut back by 2 bases and J by 0 bases. This CDR3 spans 20 amino acids. From germline, CDR1 is GTSNPN and CDR2 SVGIG (reference sequence). CDR3 nucleotide sequence: TGTGCCTGGAGTCCCTTTCCGGGACTAGCGGGGGGCTACAGCTCCTACGAGCAGTACTTC. It encodes CAWSPFPGLAGGYSSYEQYF. Using reference TRBV30 and TRBJ2-7 for the parts outside the CDR3, the full variable domain is SQTIHQWPATLVQPVGSPLSLECTVEGTSNPNLYWYRQAAGRGLQLLFYSVGIGQISSEVPQNLSASRPQDRQFILSSKKLLLSDSGFYLCAWSPFPGLAGGYSSYEQYFGPGTRLTVT.

The CDR3 protein is CASSLTGSPSYYGYTF. CDR3 in DNA: TGTGCCAGCAGCCTCACGGGGAGCCCGTCCTACTATGGCTACACCTTC. V gene TRBV7-8 combines with J gene TRBJ1-2; D is undetermined. The CDR3 covers 16 residues. Germline lookup yields CDR1 SGHVS and CDR2 FQNEAQ. Trimming removed 5 bases at V and 3 bases at J, with 19 bases between.

The gene calls are TRBV7-2 and TRBJ2-5, with 9 nucleotides matching TRBD2. V dropped 8 bases and J dropped 1; count of bases not matched to a gene: 2. This CDR3 comprises 13 residues. Per germline, CDR1 SGHTA and CDR2 FQGNSA. CDR3 region: CASGRGGQETQYF. CDR3 bases: TGTGCCAGCGGGCGGGGGGGCCAAGAGACCCAGTACTTC.

J is TRBJ2-3 and V is TRBV10-3; D perhaps matches TRBD2 (6 bases). V was cut by 0 bases and J by 0 bases, with 16 bases left in between. The CDR3 sequence is 18 residues long. CDR1 is ENHRY and CDR2 is SYGVKD in the germline V gene. CDR3 in amino acids: CAISESRAASASTDTQYF. CDR3 in DNA: TGTGCCATCAGTGAGTCCCGAGCGGCTAGCGCTAGCACAGATACGCAGTATTTT.

CDR3 sequence: CASSFPGTVFREQYF. CDR3 DNA sequence: TGTGCCAGCAGCTTCCCCGGGACAGTATTTCGTGAGCAGTACTTC. The chain has TRBV5-6 and TRBJ2-7; 7 bases fit TRBD1. The V gene's germline CDR1 is SGHDT and CDR2 YYEEEE. This CDR3 region has 15 residues. V shed 2 bases, J shed 7 bases, and the junction held 12 bases outside the gene matches.

The rearrangement links TRBV19 to TRBJ2-1; the D gene is possibly TRBD1 (5 bases). V lost 5 bases, J lost 0 bases, and 11 bases lay in between. Germline assignment: CDR1 LNHDA and CDR2 SQIVND (reference sequence). The CDR3 consists of 15 residues. CDR3 loop: CASSPPRGSYNEQFF. CDR3 bases: TGTGCCAGTAGTCCCCCTAGGGGCTCCTACAATGAGCAGTTCTTC.

The CDR3: CSVERQPTGGYTF. CDR3 in DNA: TGCAGCGTTGAACGACAGCCTACTGGTGGCTACACCTTC. The chain joins TRBV29-1 to TRBJ1-2, with a weak D call TRBD1 (5 bases). The germline gives CDR1 SQVTM, CDR2 ANQGSEA. This CDR3 spans 13 amino acids. The germline V and J ends were trimmed by 2 bases and 7 bases, with 14 bases remaining between them. Full variable domain (missing parts from reference TRBV29-1 and TRBJ1-2): SAVISQKPSRDICQRGTSLTIQCQVDSQVTMMFWYRQQPGQSLTLIATANQGSEATYESGFVIDKFPISRPNLTFSTLTVSNMSPEDSSIYLCSVERQPTGGYTFGSGTRLTVV.

This rearrangement joins TRBV30 to TRBJ1-1; D is ambiguous. Germline V gene data show CDR1 as GTSNPN and CDR2 as SVGIG (reference sequence). The V end lost 3 bases, the J end lost 6 bases, and 17 bases lay between the germline ends. The CDR3 has 14 amino acids. CDR3 nucleotide sequence: TGTGCCTGGAGGGAAAATGTGGCTCGGGCTGAAGCTTTCTTT. Protein product: CAWRENVARAEAFF.

The CDR3 DNA is TGCGCCAGCAGCCAAGACAGGGGGGCCGGCCAGACGAACACTGAAGCTTTCTTT. It translates to CASSQDRGAGQTNTEAFF. The chain employs TRBV4-1 and TRBJ1-1, with 7 bases aligning to TRBD1. V was pared by 0 bases and J by 1 base, with 11 bases of the junction left unmatched. The CDR3 is made up of 18 amino acids. The germline CDR1 and CDR2 sequences are MGHRA and YSYEKL.

This clone has just a few counts. V usage is TRBV30 and J usage is TRBJ2-7, with D possibly matching TRBD1 (6 bases). The germline CDR1 and CDR2 sequences are GTSNPN and SVGIG (reference sequence). The ends were cut back, 2 bases at V and 3 bases at J, with 11 bases in the middle. CDR3 length: 13 residues. The CDR3 reads CAWSSQGFYEQYF. The CDR3 DNA follows: TGTGCCTGGAGTAGTCAGGGGTTCTACGAGCAGTACTTC.

The genes are TRBV5-1 and TRBJ1-2; a possible D gene is TRBD1 (5 bases). This CDR3 comprises 14 residues. Germline CDR1 and CDR2: SGHRS and YFSETQ. Trimming cost V 4 bases and J 5 bases, with 15 bases left between them. Here the CDR3 DNA reads TGCGCCAGCAGCGCGGAGGGGACGGCATATGGCTACACCTTC. Amino acid sequence: CASSAEGTAYGYTF.

This chain joins TRBV5-1 and TRBJ1-4; 8 bases map to TRBD1. Germline CDR1 SGHRS, CDR2 YFSETQ. V trimming: 0 bases; J trimming: 8 bases; junction bases outside the gene matches: 6. The CDR3 totals 15 residues. The CDR3 loop reads CASSLAGQGDEKLFF. CDR3 bases: TGCGCCAGCAGCTTGGCCGGACAGGGTGACGAAAAACTGTTTTTT.

The J gene is TRBJ2-1, the V gene TRBV5-1; possible D gene TRBD1, 5 bases. This CDR3 spans 15 amino acids. Germline loops: CDR1 SGHRS, CDR2 YFSETQ. Trimming took off 1 base at V and 3 bases at J, with 11 bases between the two ends. The CDR3 DNA reads TGCGCCAGCAGCTTGTCAGGGCTTGACTACAATGAGCAGTTCTTC. Protein sequence: CASSLSGLDYNEQFF.

The chain employs TRBV27 and TRBJ2-1; 10 bases map to TRBD1. V dropped 5 bases and J dropped 5; count of bases not matched to a gene: 6. The CDR3 is made up of 15 amino acids. Germline values: CDR1 MNHEY, CDR2 SMNVEV (reference sequence). This CDR3 reads CASSPGQGDHNEQFF. CDR3 bases: TGTGCCAGCAGTCCTGGACAGGGGGATCACAATGAGCAGTTCTTC.

The gene calls are TRBV7-9 and TRBJ2-5; D possibly corresponds to TRBD1 (5 bases). Trimming left V 3 bases short and J 5 bases short, with 16 bases between. CDR1 is SEHNR and CDR2 is FQNEAQ in the germline V gene (reference sequence). CDR3 length: 15 amino acids. CDR3 DNA: TGTGCCAGCAGCTTCACTCTAGGGGCTGGTGAGACCCAGTACTTC. It encodes CASSFTLGAGETQYF. Full variable domain (rest looked up from reference TRBV7-9 and TRBJ2-5): DTGVSQNPRHKITKRGQNVTFRCDPISEHNRLYWYRQTLGQGPEFLTYFQNEAQLEKSRLLSDRFSAERPKGSFSTLEIQRTEQGDSAMYLCASSFTLGAGETQYFGPGTRLLVL.

This chain connects TRBV6-1 to TRBJ1-2; TRBD1 agrees at 7 bases. J was trimmed by 2 bases and V by 4 bases; bases with no gene match: 1. Germline V lookup: CDR1 MNHNS, CDR2 SASEGT. The CDR3 has 13 amino acids. CDR3 region: CASSAQGNYGYTF. CDR3 nucleotide sequence: TGTGCCAGCAGTGCACAGGGGAACTATGGCTACACCTTC.

This clone was seen once. The genes are TRBV19 and TRBJ2-2; 7 positions match TRBD1. Germline V gene lookup returns CDR1 LNHDA and CDR2 SQIVND (reference sequence). Trimming cost V 6 bases and J 1 base; bases outside gene matches: 11. The CDR3 loop spans 17 amino acids. Here the CDR3 reads CASRSRGGLWNTGELFF. The CDR3 DNA follows: TGTGCCAGTAGGTCCAGAGGGGGCCTTTGGAACACCGGGGAGCTGTTTTTT.

The chain recombines TRBV19 with TRBJ1-5, with D perhaps matching TRBD1 (6 bases). The V gene's germline CDR1 is LNHDA and CDR2 SQIVND (reference sequence). CDR3 length: 12 amino acids. The V end lost 11 bases, the J end lost 2 bases, and 10 bases lay between the germline ends. The CDR3 nucleotides read TGTGCCGGCCGGACAGGCAATCAGCCCCAGCATTTT. Protein product: CAGRTGNQPQHF.

The J gene is TRBJ2-5, the V gene TRBV9, with D possibly TRBD2 on 5 matching bases. The length of the CDR3 is 16 residues. V dropped 4 bases and J dropped 5 bases, with 21 bases sitting between them. Germline loops: CDR1 SGDLS, CDR2 YYNGEE. The CDR3, as DNA: TGTGCCAGCAGCCCTCATAGCGATGGGGTGCGCGAGACCCAGTACTTC. It is translated as CASSPHSDGVRETQYF.

This chain uses TRBV28 with TRBJ2-2; 7 bases map to TRBD2. Germline V gene lookup returns CDR1 MDHEN and CDR2 SYDVKM. Losses at the gene ends were 7 bases for V and 1 base for J; bases not matched to a gene: 6. CDR3 length: 15 amino acids. CDR3 protein: CASTLGGGNTGELFF. CDR3 coding DNA: TGTGCCAGCACCTTGGGCGGGGGGAACACCGGGGAGCTGTTTTTT.